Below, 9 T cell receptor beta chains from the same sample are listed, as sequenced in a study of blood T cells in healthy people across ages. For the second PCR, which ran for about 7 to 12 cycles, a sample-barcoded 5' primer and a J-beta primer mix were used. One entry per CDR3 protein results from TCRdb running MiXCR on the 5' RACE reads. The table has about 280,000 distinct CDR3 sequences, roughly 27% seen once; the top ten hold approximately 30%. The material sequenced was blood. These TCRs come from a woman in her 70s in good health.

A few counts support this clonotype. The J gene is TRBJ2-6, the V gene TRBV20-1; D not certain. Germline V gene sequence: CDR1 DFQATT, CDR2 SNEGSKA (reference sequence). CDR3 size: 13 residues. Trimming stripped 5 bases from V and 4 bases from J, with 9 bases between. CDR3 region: CSAPIGGANVLTF. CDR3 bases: TGCAGTGCTCCCATCGGCGGGGCCAACGTCCTGACTTTC.

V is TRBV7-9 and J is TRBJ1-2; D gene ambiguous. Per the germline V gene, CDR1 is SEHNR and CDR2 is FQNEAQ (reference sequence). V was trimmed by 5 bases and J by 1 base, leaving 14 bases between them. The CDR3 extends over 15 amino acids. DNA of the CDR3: TGTGCCAGCAGCGCCCCCGCGGAGAATAACTATGGCTACACCTTC. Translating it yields CASSAPAENNYGYTF.

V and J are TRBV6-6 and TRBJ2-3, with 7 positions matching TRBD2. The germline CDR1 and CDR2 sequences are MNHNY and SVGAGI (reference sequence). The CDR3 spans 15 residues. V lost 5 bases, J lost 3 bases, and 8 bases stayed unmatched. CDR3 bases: TGTGCCAGCAGTCTGAGGAGGGAGGGAACAGATACGCAGTATTTT. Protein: CASSLRREGTDTQYF.

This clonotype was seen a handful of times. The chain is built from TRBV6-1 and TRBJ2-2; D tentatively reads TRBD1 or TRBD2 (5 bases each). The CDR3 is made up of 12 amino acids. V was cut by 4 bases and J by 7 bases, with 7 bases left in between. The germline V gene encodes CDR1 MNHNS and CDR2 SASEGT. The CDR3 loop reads CASSGGNGELFF. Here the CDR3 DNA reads TGTGCCAGCAGTGGGGGGAACGGGGAGCTGTTTTTT.

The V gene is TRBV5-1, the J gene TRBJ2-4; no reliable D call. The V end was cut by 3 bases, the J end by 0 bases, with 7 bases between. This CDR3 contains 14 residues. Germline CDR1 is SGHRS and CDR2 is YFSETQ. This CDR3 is CASSSREAKNIQYF. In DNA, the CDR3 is TGCGCCAGCAGCTCTAGGGAAGCCAAAAACATTCAGTACTTC.

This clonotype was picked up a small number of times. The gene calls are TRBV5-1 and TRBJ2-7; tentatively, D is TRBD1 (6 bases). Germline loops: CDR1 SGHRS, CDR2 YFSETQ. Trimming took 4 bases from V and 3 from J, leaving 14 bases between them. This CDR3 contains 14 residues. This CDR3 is CASSPTGKHYEQYF. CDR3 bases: TGCGCCAGCAGCCCTACAGGGAAACACTACGAGCAGTACTTC.

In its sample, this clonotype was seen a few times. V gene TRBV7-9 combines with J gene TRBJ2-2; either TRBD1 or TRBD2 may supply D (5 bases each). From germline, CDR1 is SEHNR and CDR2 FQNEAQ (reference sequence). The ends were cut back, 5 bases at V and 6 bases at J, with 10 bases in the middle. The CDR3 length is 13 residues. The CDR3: CASSARGAGELFF. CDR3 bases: TGTGCCAGCAGCGCGCGAGGGGCCGGGGAGCTGTTTTTT.

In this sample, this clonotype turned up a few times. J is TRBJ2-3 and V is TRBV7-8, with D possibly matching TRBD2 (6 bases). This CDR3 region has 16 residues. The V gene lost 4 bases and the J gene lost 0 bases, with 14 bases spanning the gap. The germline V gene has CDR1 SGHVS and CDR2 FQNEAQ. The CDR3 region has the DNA TGTGCCAGCAGCTACCGAAGCGGGCCCAGCACAGATACGCAGTATTTT. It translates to CASSYRSGPSTDTQYF.

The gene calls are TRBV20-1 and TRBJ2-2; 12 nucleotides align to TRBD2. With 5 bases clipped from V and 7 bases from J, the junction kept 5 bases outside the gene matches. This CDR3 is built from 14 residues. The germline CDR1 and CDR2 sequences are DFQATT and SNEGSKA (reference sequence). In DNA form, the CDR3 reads TGCAGTGCTTGGACTAGCGGGATCGTCGGGGAGCTGTTTTTT. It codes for CSAWTSGIVGELFF.